The clone carrying this T cell receptor (beta chain) appeared a few times. From about 490 ng of total RNA, TCR beta-specific cDNA was reverse-transcribed using a constant-region primer. Slightly modified ARM-PCR, run as three nested multiplex PCR rounds, produced the TCR beta libraries. Investigators reported that the first two PCR rounds, at 9 to 11 cycles each, used TRBV1-TRBV30 forward primers with a C-beta reverse primer. TCRdb re-derived calls from the multiplex PCR reads in MiXCR, one entry per CDR3 protein. The top ten clones hold roughly 9% of a sample with roughly 120,000 distinct CDR3 sequences, 65% of them seen once. This sample was taken from a study of tumor-infiltrating lymphocytes in primary liver carcinoma. V lost 6 bases and J 4 bases, leaving 10 bases between the germline ends. Looked up from germline, CDR1 is LNHDA and CDR2 is SQIVND (reference sequence). This CDR3 is built from 13 residues.

DNA and RNA were both co-extracted from about 20-30 mg of bulk tissue that had not been sorted. What was sequenced was liver tumor tissue from sampling region 1. The subset is: tumor region T1, superior pole. The chain has TRBV19 and TRBJ2-4, with D uncertain. The origin of this receptor is a woman aged 55-69 years with primary liver carcinoma and hepatitis B virus infection. The CDR3 here is CASRMDGKNIQYF. CDR3 bases: TGTGCCAGTAGGATGGACGGGAAAAACATTCAGTACTTC.